This T cell receptor beta chain was sequenced during a study of blood T cell repertoires in COVID-19. Across the whole study: From T cells, B-cell-depleted T cells, or PBMCs came the material, which was cDNA or gDNA.

Original analysis: Counts of nucleated cells, estimated from reference gene primer amplification, were obtained. Method: immunoSEQ multiplex PCR; TCRdb's copy keeps in-frame clones and lacks some. The V and J calls and the clone size are those of that table, but D and trimming were determined from the DNA. The table has about 400,000 clones, nearly 90% seen once. The receptor's source is a woman between 18 and 30 years old with acute COVID-19. Input material: PBMCs or T cells enriched from blood (not recorded which).

The CDR3 nucleotides read TGTGCCAGCAGTACCGGGGCGTGGGAAGGAGGGGAAAAACTGTTTTTT. Its translation is CASSTGAWEGGEKLFF. The rearrangement links TRBV2 to TRBJ1-4; tentatively, D is TRBD1 (5 bases). CDR1 is SNHLY and CDR2 is FYNNEI in the germline V gene. CDR3 length equals 16 residues. Trimming took 5 bases from V and 8 from J, leaving 21 bases between them.